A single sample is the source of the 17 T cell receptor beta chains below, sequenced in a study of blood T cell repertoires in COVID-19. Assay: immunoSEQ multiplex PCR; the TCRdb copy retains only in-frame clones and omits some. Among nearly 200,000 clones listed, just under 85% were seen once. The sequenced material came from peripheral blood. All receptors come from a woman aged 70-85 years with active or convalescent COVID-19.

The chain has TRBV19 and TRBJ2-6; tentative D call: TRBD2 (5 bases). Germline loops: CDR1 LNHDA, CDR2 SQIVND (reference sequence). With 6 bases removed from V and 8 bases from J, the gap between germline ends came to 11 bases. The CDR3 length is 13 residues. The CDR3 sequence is CASSGGWTNVLTF. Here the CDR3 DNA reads TGTGCCAGTAGCGGCGGGTGGACCAACGTCCTGACTTTC.

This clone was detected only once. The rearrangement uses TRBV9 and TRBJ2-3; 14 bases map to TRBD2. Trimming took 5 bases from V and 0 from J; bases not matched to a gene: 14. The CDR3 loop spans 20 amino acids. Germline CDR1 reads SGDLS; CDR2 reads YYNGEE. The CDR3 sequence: CASRDPTGTSGSESTDTQYF. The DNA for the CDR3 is TGTGCCAGCAGAGATCCCACCGGGACTAGCGGGAGCGAAAGCACAGATACGCAGTATTTT.

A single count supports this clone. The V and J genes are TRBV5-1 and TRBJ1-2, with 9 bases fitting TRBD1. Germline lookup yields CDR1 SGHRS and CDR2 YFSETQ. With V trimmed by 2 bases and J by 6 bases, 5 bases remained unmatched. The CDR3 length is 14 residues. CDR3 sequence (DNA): TGCGCCAGCAGCTTAGGGACAGGGAGCGATGGCTACACCTTC. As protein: CASSLGTGSDGYTF.

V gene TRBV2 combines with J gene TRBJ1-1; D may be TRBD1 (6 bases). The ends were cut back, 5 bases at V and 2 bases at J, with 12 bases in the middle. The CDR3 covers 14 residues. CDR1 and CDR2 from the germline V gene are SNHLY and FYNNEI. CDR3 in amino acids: CASSKDSLNTEAFF. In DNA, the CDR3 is TGTGCCAGCAGTAAGGACAGCCTTAACACTGAAGCTTTCTTT. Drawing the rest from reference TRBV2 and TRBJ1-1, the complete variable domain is EPEVTQTPSHQVTQMGQEVILRCVPISNHLYFYWYRQILGQKVEFLVSFYNNEISEKSEIFDDQFSVERPDGSNFTLKIRSTKLEDSAMYFCASSKDSLNTEAFFGQGTRLTVV.

The CDR3 DNA reads as TGTGCCAGCAGACGGGACAGGGACGCTCGAAACGGCTACACCTTC. Its translation is CASRRDRDARNGYTF. V and J are TRBV6-5 and TRBJ1-2; 9 bases align to TRBD1. Germline V lookup: CDR1 MNHEY, CDR2 SVGAGI. Trimming cost V 6 bases and J 8 bases; bases outside gene matches: 13. The CDR3 has 15 residues.

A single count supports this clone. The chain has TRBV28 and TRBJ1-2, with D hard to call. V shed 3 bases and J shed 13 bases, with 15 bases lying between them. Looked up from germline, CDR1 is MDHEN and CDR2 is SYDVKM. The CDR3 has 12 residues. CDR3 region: CASSFYGRVPTF. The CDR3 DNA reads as TGTGCCAGCAGTTTCTATGGGAGGGTCCCCACCTTC.

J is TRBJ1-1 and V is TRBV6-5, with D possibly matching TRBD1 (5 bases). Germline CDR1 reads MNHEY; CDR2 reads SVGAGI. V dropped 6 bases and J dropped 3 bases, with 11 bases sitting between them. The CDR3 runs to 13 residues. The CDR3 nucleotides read TGTGCCAGCAGGGGCTGGGGGGACACTGAAGCTTTCTTT. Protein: CASRGWGDTEAFF.

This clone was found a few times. CDR3 coding DNA: TGTGCCAGCAGCAGGAGAAACAGGGTTTCCTACTATGGCTACACCTTC. This codes for CASSRRNRVSYYGYTF. V gene TRBV3-1 (or the pseudogene TRBV3-2) combines with J gene TRBJ1-2; weak D call: TRBD1 (6 bases). Trimming took 5 bases from V and 3 from J, leaving 19 bases between them. Germline lookup yields CDR1 LGHDT and CDR2 YNNKEL (reference sequence). The CDR3 is 16 residues long.

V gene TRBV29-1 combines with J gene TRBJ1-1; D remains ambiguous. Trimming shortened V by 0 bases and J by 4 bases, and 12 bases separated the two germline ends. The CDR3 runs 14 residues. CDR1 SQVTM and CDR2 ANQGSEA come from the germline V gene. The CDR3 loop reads CSVEEAWRVTEAFF. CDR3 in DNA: TGCAGCGTTGAAGAGGCCTGGAGGGTCACTGAAGCTTTCTTT.

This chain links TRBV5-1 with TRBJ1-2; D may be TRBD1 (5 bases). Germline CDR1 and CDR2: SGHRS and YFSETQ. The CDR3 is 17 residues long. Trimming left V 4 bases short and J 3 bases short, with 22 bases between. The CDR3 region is CASSRSTSGRMDYGYTF. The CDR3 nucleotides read TGCGCCAGCAGCCGTTCGACTTCAGGGAGGATGGACTATGGCTACACCTTC.

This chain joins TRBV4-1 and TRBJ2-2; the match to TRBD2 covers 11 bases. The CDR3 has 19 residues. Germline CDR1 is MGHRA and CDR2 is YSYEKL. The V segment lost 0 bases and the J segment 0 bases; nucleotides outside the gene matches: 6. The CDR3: CASSQDVPGLAANTGELFF. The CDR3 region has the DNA TGCGCCAGCAGCCAAGACGTTCCGGGACTAGCGGCGAACACCGGGGAGCTGTTTTTT.

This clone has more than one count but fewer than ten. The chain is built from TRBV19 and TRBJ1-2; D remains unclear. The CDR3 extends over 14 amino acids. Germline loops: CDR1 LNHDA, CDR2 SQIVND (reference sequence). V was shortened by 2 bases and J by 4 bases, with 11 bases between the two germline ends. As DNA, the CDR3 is TGTGCCAGTAGTATATTGCAGGTTCCCTATGGCTACACCTTC. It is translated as CASSILQVPYGYTF.

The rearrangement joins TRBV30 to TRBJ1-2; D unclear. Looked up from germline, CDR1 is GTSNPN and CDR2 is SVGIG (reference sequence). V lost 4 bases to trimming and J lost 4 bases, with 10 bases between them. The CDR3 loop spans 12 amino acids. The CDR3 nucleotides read TGTGCCTGGATTCAGGACTTCTATGGCTACACCTTC. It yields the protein CAWIQDFYGYTF.

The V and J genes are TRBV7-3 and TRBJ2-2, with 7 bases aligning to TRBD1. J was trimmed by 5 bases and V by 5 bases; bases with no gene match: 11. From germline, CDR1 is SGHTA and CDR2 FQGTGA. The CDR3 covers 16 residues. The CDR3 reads CASSRTGAVPTGELFF. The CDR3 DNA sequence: TGTGCCAGCAGCCGCACAGGGGCCGTCCCAACCGGGGAGCTGTTTTTT.

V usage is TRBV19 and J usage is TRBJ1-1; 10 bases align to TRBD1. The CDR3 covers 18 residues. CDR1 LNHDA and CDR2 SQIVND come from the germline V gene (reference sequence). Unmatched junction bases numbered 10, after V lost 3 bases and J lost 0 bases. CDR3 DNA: TGTGCCAGTAGTATCGAATCCCCGACAGGGGGCATGAACACTGAAGCTTTCTTT. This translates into CASSIESPTGGMNTEAFF.

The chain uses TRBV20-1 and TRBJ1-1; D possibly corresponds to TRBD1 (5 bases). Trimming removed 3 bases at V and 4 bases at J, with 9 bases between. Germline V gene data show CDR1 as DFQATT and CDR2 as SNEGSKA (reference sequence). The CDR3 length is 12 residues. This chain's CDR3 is CSASRGGTEAFF. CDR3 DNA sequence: TGCAGTGCTAGTAGGGGAGGCACTGAAGCTTTCTTT.

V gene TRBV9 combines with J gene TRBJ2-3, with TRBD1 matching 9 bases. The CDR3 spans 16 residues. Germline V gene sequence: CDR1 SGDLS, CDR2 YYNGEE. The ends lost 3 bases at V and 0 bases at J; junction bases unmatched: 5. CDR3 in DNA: TGTGCCAGCAGCGAGGGGACAGGGTCTAGCACAGATACGCAGTATTTT. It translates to CASSEGTGSSTDTQYF. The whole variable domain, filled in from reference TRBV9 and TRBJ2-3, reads DSGVTQTPKHLITATGQRVTLRCSPRSGDLSVYWYQQSLDQGLQFLIQYYNGEERAKGNILERFSAQQFPDLHSELNLSSLELGDSALYFCASSEGTGSSTDTQYFGPGTRLTVL.